Below, 5 T cell receptor beta chains from the same sample are listed, as sequenced in a study of T cells of healthy individuals. MiXCR, run by TCRdb on the 5' RACE reads, gives a single entry per CDR3 protein. The repertoire holds 100,000 or so distinct CDR3 sequences, with 17% as singletons. The source is a human donor in good health.

The rearrangement joins TRBV12-3 or TRBV12-4 to TRBJ2-1; 11 bases line up with TRBD1. CDR3 size: 14 residues. The V and J ends lost 9 bases and 8 bases, in that order; junction bases with no gene match: 9. DNA for the CDR3: TGTGCCAGTACCCGGGACAGGGGGTTCGATGAGCAGTTCTTC. The encoded protein is CASTRDRGFDEQFF.

This clonotype was seen repeatedly, ten times or more. This chain connects TRBV15 to TRBJ2-7; 7 bases match TRBD1. CDR1 LNHNV and CDR2 YYDKDF come from the germline V gene (reference sequence). CDR3 length: 15 amino acids. The trim removed 1 base at V and 0 bases at J, leaving 3 bases unmatched. This CDR3 is CATSRGTGSSYEQYF. The CDR3 DNA sequence: TGTGCCACCAGCAGAGGGACAGGTAGCTCCTACGAGCAGTACTTC.

This clonotype was counted between two and nine times. The conserved closing phenylalanine or tryptophan is absent in this CDR3, likely reflecting a read error. Because the CDR3's place on the DNA is in doubt, the DNA is left out and the CDR3 is given as listed by TCRdb. The gene calls are TRBV29-1 and TRBJ2-5; no DNA check was done on the table's D call, TRBD2. The CDR3 adds up to 8 amino acids, both ends counted. Per germline, CDR1 SQVTM and CDR2 ANQGSEA. The CDR3 is CSVQLGQL.

Many counts were recorded for this clonotype. The chain links TRBV6-5 to TRBJ2-1; D is possibly TRBD1 (6 bases). V dropped 6 bases and J dropped 7 bases, with 13 bases sitting between them. The CDR3 is 13 amino acids. The V gene's germline CDR1 is MNHEY and CDR2 SVGAGI. This CDR3 is CASRTGTQNEQFF. The CDR3 DNA follows: TGTGCCAGCAGAACCGGGACACAGAATGAGCAGTTCTTC.

Written as DNA, the CDR3 is TGCAGCGTGGGGACAGGGAACACCGGGGAGCTGTTTTTT. Protein: CSVGTGNTGELFF. The rearrangement links TRBV29-1 to TRBJ2-2; 8 nucleotides agree with TRBD1. Germline values: CDR1 SQVTM, CDR2 ANQGSEA. V shed 6 bases, J shed 1 base, and the junction held 1 base outside the gene matches. The CDR3 length is 13 residues.